This T cell receptor (beta chain) was recovered during a study of metastatic and nonmetastatic thyroid tumors. Study-level background: Samples came from malignant and benign thyroid patients, and repertoires were compared across blood and tumor or nodule tissue.

Patients were all untreated before their thyroid surgery. Study findings and constraints: Malignant thyroid tumors reportedly exceeded benign nodules significantly in TCR beta diversity, with the difference appearing in blood and tumor.

J was trimmed by 5 bases and V by 3 bases; bases with no gene match: 9. Per the germline V gene, CDR1 is GTSNPN and CDR2 is SVGIG (reference sequence). The CDR3 spans 14 residues. How the authors handled the data: In papillary thyroid cancer, a distant-metastasis classifier was built using CDR3 differences across clinicopathological groups. TCRdb re-clonotyped the PCR reads via MiXCR. The V and J calls follow TCRdb's processing rather than the paper's. The sample holds 15,000 to 20,000 clones, under 35% seen once. This clone is labeled as medium-sized. The antigen is undetermined. The chain uses TRBV30 and TRBJ2-7, with 8 bases matching TRBD2. The TCR comes from a female donor with papillary thyroid cancer or a benign thyroid nodule (not recorded which). Some clones in this sample may be carry-over from other donors' samples. Sequencing was done on a sample of tumor tissue. The CDR3 sequence: CAWSLSGIGHEQYF. DNA for the CDR3: TGTGCCTGGAGCCTTAGCGGGATAGGTCACGAGCAGTACTTC. Full variable domain (rest looked up from reference TRBV30 and TRBJ2-7): SQTIHQWPATLVQPVGSPLSLECTVEGTSNPNLYWYRQAAGRGLQLLFYSVGIGQISSEVPQNLSASRPQDRQFILSSKKLLLSDSGFYLCAWSLSGIGHEQYFGPGTRLTVT.